This note documents a single T cell receptor beta chain sequence. Its target is unknown. This record comes from a study of cytomegalovirus exposure and HLA in healthy donors. General observations from the study: Using a false discovery rate of 0.05, a later analysis showed that some 16,000 TCR beta sequences were associated with HLA alleles. A link between a missense DCLRE1C variant and TCR beta V- and J-gene trimming emerged from a later analysis. CMV antigen specificity was confirmed in vitro for a few CMV-associated chains.

CDR3 length: 16 amino acids. The V and J ends lost 4 bases and 3 bases, in that order; junction bases with no gene match: 5. Per germline, CDR1 SGHRS and CDR2 YFSETQ. PCR used 60 Vbeta primers and 13 Jbeta primers. Assay used: immunoSEQ multiplex PCR; TCRdb lists only in-frame clones, some missing. The sample carries 140,000 to 150,000 clones, around 90% recorded once. This sequence originates from a woman aged 40-49 years in good health and CMV-seronegative. The rearrangement uses TRBV5-1 and TRBJ2-3; 13 nucleotides match TRBD2. The sequenced sample was PBMCs. CDR3 in DNA: TGCGCCAGCAGCCTCGGACTAGCGGGAGAAACAGATACGCAGTATTTT. Protein sequence: CASSLGLAGETDTQYF.